This T cell receptor beta chain emerged from a study of blood T cell repertoires in COVID-19 (TCRdb year 2020). Turning to the overall study: Collaborator samples came from the United States, Italy and Spain and covered acute and convalescent phases of COVID-19. Nearly every sample came with metadata listing a de-identified subject ID, COVID-19 status, age in years and sex. The samples were drawn from the first 160 participants of the ongoing ImmuneRACE study and from over 950 subjects provided by 6 global collaborators. Where HLA class I and class II types were available, the types were taken from metadata supplied by the sample provider, not from assay-based typing. The repertoires were made available in a free public database intended to serve as a resource for research on the immune response to SARS-CoV-2. Subjects who had been exposed to COVID-19, were actively infected with it, or had recovered from it provided the deeply sampled blood TCRbeta repertoires that made up the dataset. The prospective study material was composed of cDNA or gDNA derived from T cells, B-cell-depleted T cells, or PBMCs. The investigation overall reported the following: The amount of clinical and demographic metadata varied by source and participant and was provided uncurated.

One collaborating source in Seattle enrolled patients during active infection and followed them longitudinally through the course of disease. Each collaborating institution followed its own protocols to collect whole blood in K2EDTA tubes. For TCRbeta analysis, collaborator samples were shipped as frozen whole blood, as isolated PBMCs, or as DNA extracted from either sample type. The immunoSEQ Assay, a bias-controlled multiplex PCR, was used to amplify TCRbeta CDR3 regions from genomic DNA. In the paper's pipeline: Nucleated cell counts per sample were estimated from amplification of reference gene primers within the assay. Sequence reads were collapsed and filtered to measure the absolute abundance of every unique TCRbeta CDR3 rearrangement. For each sample, productive Simpson clonality was calculated by taking the square root of Simpson's diversity index across productive rearrangements. TCRdb stores this immuneACCESS table with in-frame sequences only. Part of the clones is absent; in the studies checked, under half of the shortfall reflects unresolved V genes, and no reason is known for the rest. The DNA gave D and trimming, while V, J and clone size come from that table. The sample table lists more than 300,000 clones, about 87% of them with a count of one. The ten most abundant clones make up approximately 1.6% of the sample.

In regard to this clone: The antigen it recognizes is unknown. Base-call qualities are not available, and no considerably larger clone is one nucleotide away.

CDR1 and CDR2 are drawn from the germline V gene: ENHRY, SYGVKD. The germline ends are 15 bases apart after V is trimmed by 6 bases and J by 7 bases. From cysteine to phenylalanine, the CDR3 is 13 amino acids long. The retained sequence is limited to the CDR3, 39 bases, with the frame set at the first base. This receptor was obtained from a woman aged 30 to 39 with COVID-19, enrolled during active disease. Material for sequencing was peripheral blood. Here the chain combines TRBV10-3 and TRBJ1-1, and TRBD1 may be the D gene, going by 6 matching bases. The CDR3 amino acid sequence is: CAISGGGRDEAFF. The sequenced DNA: TGTGCCATCAGCGGGGGGGGCCGGGATGAAGCTTTCTTT.